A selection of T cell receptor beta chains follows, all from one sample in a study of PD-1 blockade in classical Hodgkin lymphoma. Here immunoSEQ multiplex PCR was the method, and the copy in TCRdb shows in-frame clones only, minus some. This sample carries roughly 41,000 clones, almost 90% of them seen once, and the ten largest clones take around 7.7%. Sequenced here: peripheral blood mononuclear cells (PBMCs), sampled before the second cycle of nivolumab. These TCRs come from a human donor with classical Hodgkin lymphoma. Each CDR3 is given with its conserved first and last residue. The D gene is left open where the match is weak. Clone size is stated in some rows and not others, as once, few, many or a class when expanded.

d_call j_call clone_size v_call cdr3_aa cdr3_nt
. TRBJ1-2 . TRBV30 CAWAARGIWFYYGYTF TGTGCCTGGGCTGCTCGGGGGATATGGTTTTACTATGGCTACACCTTC
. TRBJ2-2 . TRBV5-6 CASSHLRTNTGELFF TGTGCCAGCAGCCATTTGCGGACAAACACCGGGGAGCTGTTTTTT
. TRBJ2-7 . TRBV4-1 CASSQDLIVSYEQYF TGCGCCAGCAGCCAAGATCTTATTGTCTCCTACGAGCAGTACTTC
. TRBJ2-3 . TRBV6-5 CASRRGDYSDTQYF TGTGCCAGCAGACGTGGTGACTATTCAGATACGCAGTATTTT
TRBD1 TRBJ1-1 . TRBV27 CASSLSGGNTEAFF TGTGCCAGCAGTTTGTCAGGGGGGAACACTGAAGCTTTCTTT
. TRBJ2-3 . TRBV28 CASSPPTQLTDTQYF TGTGCCAGCAGTCCACCTACACAACTCACAGATACGCAGTATTTT
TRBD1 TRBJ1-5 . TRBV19 CASSTLTGIQPQHF TGTGCCAGTAGTACTTTGACAGGGATCCAGCCCCAGCATTTT
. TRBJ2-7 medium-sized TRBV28 CASRQGHEQYF TGTGCCAGCAGACAGGGCCACGAGCAGTACTTC
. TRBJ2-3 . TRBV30 CAWKGTADTQYF TGTGCCTGGAAGGGTACGGCCGATACGCAGTATTTT
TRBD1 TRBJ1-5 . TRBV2 CASSQDRYEQPQHF TGTGCCTCCTCCCAGGACAGGTACGAACAGCCCCAGCATTTT
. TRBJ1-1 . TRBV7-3 CASSLQGKDTEAFF TGTGCCAGCAGCTTACAGGGGAAGGACACTGAAGCTTTCTTT
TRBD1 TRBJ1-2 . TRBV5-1 CASSRQGSNYGYTF TGCGCCAGCAGCCGACAGGGAAGTAACTATGGCTACACCTTC
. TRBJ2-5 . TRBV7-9 CASSSLRESQYF TGTGCCAGCAGCTCGCTTCGCGAGTCCCAGTACTTC
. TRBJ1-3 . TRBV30 CAWGASGNTIYF TGTGCCTGGGGGGCCTCTGGAAACACCATATATTTT
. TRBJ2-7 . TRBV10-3 CAISGTGNTYEQYF TGTGCCATCAGCGGGACGGGAAATACCTACGAGCAGTACTTC
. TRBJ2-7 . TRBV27 CASSSARTTYEQYF TGTGCCAGCAGTTCTGCACGTACTACCTACGAGCAGTACTTC
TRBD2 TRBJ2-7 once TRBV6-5 CASSYPPSGKPYEQYF TGTGCCAGCAGTTACCCTCCCAGCGGGAAACCCTACGAGCAGTACTTC
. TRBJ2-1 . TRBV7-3 CASSLQAGNNNEQFF TGTGCCAGCAGCTTACAAGCGGGCAACAACAATGAGCAGTTCTTC
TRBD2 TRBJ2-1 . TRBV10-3 CAIGRARGTYNEQFF TGTGCCATCGGACGTGCGCGGGGGACCTACAATGAGCAGTTCTTC
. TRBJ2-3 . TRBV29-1 CLCTARDTQYF TGCCTTTGTACTGCAAGAGATACGCAGTATTTT
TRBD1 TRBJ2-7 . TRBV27 CASGQGLGEQYF TGTGCCAGCGGACAGGGGTTAGGCGAGCAGTACTTC
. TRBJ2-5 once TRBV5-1 CASSFGLQETQYF TGCGCCAGCAGCTTTGGGCTGCAAGAGACCCAGTACTTC
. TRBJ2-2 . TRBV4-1 CASSPRPGLYGGELFF TGCGCCAGCAGCCCCCGACCGGGACTGTACGGCGGGGAGCTGTTTTTT
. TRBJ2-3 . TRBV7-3 CASSSNSRPGHATDTQYF TGTGCCAGCAGCTCCAACTCCCGTCCTGGGCATGCCACAGATACGCAGTATTTT
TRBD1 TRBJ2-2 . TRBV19 CASRTRTGETGELFF TGTGCCAGTAGAACTAGGACAGGGGAGACCGGGGAGCTGTTTTTT
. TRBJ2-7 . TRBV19 CASSSAVGPTILEQYF TGTGCCAGTAGTAGTGCGGTGGGACCAACTATCCTCGAGCAGTACTTC
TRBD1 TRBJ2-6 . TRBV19 CASTKRGTGTPGANVLTF TGTGCCAGTACCAAGCGTGGGACAGGGACCCCTGGGGCCAACGTCCTGACTTTC
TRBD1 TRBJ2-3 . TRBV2 CASKGTGVTDTQYF TGTGCCAGCAAGGGGACAGGGGTCACAGATACGCAGTATTTT
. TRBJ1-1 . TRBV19 CASSNRANTEAFF TGTGCCAGTAGTAACAGGGCCAACACTGAAGCTTTCTTT
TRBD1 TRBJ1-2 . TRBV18 CASSPPDREGANYGYTF TGTGCCAGCTCACCACCGGACCGGGAGGGGGCGAACTATGGCTACACCTTC
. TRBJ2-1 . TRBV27 CASSLSSREQFF TGTGCCAGCAGTTTATCTTCCAGGGAGCAGTTCTTC
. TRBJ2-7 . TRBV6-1 CASIYRTSSSYEQYF TGTGCCAGCATATACAGGACTTCGAGCTCCTACGAGCAGTACTTC
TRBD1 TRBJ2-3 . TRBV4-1 CASSQEDRASDTQYF TGCGCCAGCAGCCAAGAAGACAGGGCCTCAGATACGCAGTATTTT
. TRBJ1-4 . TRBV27 CASSLVRREKLFF TGTGCCAGCAGTTTGGTGCGTAGGGAAAAACTGTTTTTT
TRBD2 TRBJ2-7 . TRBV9 CASSRVPSGTYEQYF TGTGCCAGCAGCCGAGTCCCAAGCGGGACCTACGAGCAGTACTTC
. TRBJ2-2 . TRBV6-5 CASSYVGAGELFF TGTGCCAGCAGTTACGTGGGGGCAGGGGAGCTGTTTTTT
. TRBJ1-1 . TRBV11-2 CASSLVAFSEEGIYTEAFF TGTGCCAGCAGCTTAGTGGCATTCTCTGAGGAGGGGATCTACACTGAAGCTTTCTTT
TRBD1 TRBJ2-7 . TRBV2 CASSPRQGIRSYEQYF TGTGCCAGCAGTCCTCGACAGGGAATAAGGTCCTACGAGCAGTACTTC
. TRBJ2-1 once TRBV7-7 CASSLDGSSYNEQFF TGTGCTAGCAGCCTAGACGGGAGCTCCTACAATGAGCAGTTCTTC
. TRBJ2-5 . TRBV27 CASSFLGSQETQYF TGTGCCAGCAGTTTCCTCGGCTCCCAAGAGACCCAGTACTTC
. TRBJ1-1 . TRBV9 CASSVGSGEGTEAFF TGTGCCAGCAGCGTAGGGTCCGGGGAGGGCACTGAAGCTTTCTTT
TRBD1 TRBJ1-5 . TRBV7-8 CASSGGQGLNQPQHF TGTGCCAGCAGCGGGGGACAGGGCCTTAATCAGCCCCAGCATTTT
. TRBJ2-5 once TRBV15 CATSKPQETQYF TGTGCCACCAGCAAACCCCAAGAGACCCAGTACTTC
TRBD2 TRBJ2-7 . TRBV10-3 CAISDSIAGGGYEQYF TGTGCCATCAGTGACTCCATAGCGGGAGGCGGATACGAGCAGTACTTC
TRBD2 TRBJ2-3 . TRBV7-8 CASSSSGRVGFDTQYF TGTGCCAGCAGCTCCAGCGGGAGGGTGGGGTTCGATACGCAGTATTTT
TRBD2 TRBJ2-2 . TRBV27 CASSFPSGLNTGELFF TGTGCCAGCAGTTTTCCTAGCGGGTTGAACACCGGGGAGCTGTTTTTT
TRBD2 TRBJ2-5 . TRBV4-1 CASSQDGFGREGTQYF TGCGCCAGCAGCCAAGACGGGTTCGGCCGGGAGGGGACCCAGTACTTC
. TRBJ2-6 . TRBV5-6 CASSLVLVGTGANVLTF TGTGCCAGCAGCTTGGTTCTTGTGGGTACTGGGGCCAACGTCCTGACTTTC
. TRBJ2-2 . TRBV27 CASSLQGRNTGELFF TGTGCCAGCAGTCTACAGGGACGGAACACCGGGGAGCTGTTTTTT
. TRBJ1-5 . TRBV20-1 CSARTNGPQHF TGCAGTGCTCGAACAAACGGGCCCCAGCATTTT
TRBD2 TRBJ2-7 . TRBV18 CASSPAGLAGGVAYEQYF TGTGCCAGCTCACCAGCCGGACTAGCGGGAGGGGTCGCCTACGAGCAGTACTTC
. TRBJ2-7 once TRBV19 CASADVAYPYEQYF TGTGCCAGTGCAGACGTGGCGTATCCCTACGAGCAGTACTTC
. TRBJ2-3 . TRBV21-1 CASSKPVSGQGITTDTQYF TGTGCCAGCAGCAAACCGGTTTCGGGACAGGGGATTACGACAGATACGCAGTATTTT